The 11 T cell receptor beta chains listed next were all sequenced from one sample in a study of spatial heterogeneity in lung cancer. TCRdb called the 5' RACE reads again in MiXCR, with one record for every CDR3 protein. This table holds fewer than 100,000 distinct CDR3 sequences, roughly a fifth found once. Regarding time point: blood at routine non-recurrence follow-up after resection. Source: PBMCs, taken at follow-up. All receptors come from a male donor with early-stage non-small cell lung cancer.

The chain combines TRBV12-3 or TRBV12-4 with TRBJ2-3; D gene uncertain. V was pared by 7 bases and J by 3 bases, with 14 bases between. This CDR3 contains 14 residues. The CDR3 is CASKQAHGTDTQYF. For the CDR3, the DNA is TGTGCCAGCAAGCAGGCGCACGGAACAGATACGCAGTATTTT.

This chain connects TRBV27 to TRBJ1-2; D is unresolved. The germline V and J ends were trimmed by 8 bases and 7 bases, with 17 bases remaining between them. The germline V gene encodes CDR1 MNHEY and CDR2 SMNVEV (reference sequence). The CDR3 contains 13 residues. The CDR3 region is CASSSSGSGGYTF. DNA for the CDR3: TGTGCCAGCTCCTCCTCGGGGAGTGGTGGCTACACCTTC.

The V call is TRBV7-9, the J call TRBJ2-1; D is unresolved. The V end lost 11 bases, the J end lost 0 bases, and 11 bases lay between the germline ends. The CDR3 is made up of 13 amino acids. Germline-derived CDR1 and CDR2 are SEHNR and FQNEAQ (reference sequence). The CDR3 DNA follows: TGTGCCCTTCTCGGAGACTCCTACAATGAGCAGTTCTTC. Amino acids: CALLGDSYNEQFF.

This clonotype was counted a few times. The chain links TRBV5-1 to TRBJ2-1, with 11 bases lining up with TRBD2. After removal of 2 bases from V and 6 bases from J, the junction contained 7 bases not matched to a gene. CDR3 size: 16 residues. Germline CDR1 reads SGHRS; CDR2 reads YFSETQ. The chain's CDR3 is CASSFMTSGTANEQFF. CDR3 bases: TGCGCCAGCAGCTTTATGACTAGCGGGACCGCCAATGAGCAGTTCTTC.

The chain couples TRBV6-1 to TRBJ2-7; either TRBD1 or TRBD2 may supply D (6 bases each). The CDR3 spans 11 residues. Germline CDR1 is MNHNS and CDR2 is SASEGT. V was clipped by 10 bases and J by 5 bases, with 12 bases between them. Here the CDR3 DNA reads TGTGCCACCGACGGGGGCCACGAGCAGTACTTC. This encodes CATDGGHEQYF.

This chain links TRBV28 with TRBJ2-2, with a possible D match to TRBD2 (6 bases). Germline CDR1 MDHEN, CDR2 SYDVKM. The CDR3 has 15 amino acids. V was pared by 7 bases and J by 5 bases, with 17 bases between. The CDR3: CASKRELGGTGELFF. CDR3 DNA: TGTGCCAGCAAACGGGAGCTTGGTGGAACCGGGGAGCTGTTTTTT.

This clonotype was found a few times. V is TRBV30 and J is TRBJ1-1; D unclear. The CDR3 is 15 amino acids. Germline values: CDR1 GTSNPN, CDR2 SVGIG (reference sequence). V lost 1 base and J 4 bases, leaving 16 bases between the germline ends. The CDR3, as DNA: TGTGCCTGGAGTGCGGCCACACGTCGGAGCACTGAAGCTTTCTTT. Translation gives CAWSAATRRSTEAFF.

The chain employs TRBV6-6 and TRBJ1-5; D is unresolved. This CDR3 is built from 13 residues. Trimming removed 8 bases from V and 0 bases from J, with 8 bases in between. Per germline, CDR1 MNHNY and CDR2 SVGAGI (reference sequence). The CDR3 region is CASALDSNQPQHF. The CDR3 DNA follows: TGTGCCAGCGCGTTGGATAGCAATCAGCCCCAGCATTTT.

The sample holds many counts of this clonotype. CDR3 DNA: TGTGCCAGCAGTTTATCGAGGGACAGGGGGCTTGAAAAACTGTTTTTT. This codes for CASSLSRDRGLEKLFF. The chain uses TRBV27 and TRBJ1-4, with 12 bases that match TRBD1. Germline V CDR1 and CDR2: MNHEY, SMNVEV (reference sequence). With V trimmed by 0 bases and J by 7 bases, 3 bases remained unmatched. The CDR3 is 16 residues long.

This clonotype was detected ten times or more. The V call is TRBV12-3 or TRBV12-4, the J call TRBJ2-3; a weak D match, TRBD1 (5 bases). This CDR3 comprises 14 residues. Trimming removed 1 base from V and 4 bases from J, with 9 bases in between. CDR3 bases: TGTGCCAGCAGTTTAGGCAGGGCCCCAGATACGCAGTATTTT. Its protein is CASSLGRAPDTQYF.

CDR3 sequence: CASSQPGLLSRHF. The CDR3 DNA reads as TGCGCCAGCAGCCAACCGGGCCTACTAAGCAGGCATTTT. V and J are TRBV4-1 and TRBJ1-5; no reliable D call. V lost 2 bases and J lost 15, with 17 bases in between. The CDR3 has 13 residues. The germline gives CDR1 MGHRA, CDR2 YSYEKL.